This T cell receptor beta chain emerged from a study of identical twins. TCRdb re-analysed the 5' RACE reads in MiXCR, keeping a single row per CDR3 protein. This table has about 720,000 distinct CDR3 sequences, 15% to 20% appearing once. The CDR3 extends over 14 amino acids. Germline CDR1 SGHTA, CDR2 FQGNSA. The V gene lost 1 base and the J gene lost 1 base, with 8 bases spanning the gap. This same sample was also taken into another study, of T cells expressing NK-cell markers. According to that study: NKG2C+ dominant clonotypes from 5 or 6 donors made up about 1.0-8% of CD8+ T cells.

The rearrangement joins TRBV7-2 to TRBJ2-7; D is uncertain. The TCR was taken from a young woman in good health. The specimen sequenced was PBMCs. CDR3 region: CASSLVVRSYEQYF. Here the CDR3 DNA reads TGTGCCAGCAGCTTAGTGGTTAGGTCCTACGAGCAGTACTTC.